This T cell receptor beta chain was identified during a study of blood T cell repertoires in COVID-19. Across the study: The cDNA or gDNA used as material had been derived from T cells, B-cell-depleted T cells, or PBMCs.

This CDR3 has 17 amino acids. V lost 1 base and J lost 10; bases outside the gene matches: 13. In germline, CDR1 is MNHEY, CDR2 SMNVEV (reference sequence). Per the authors' pipeline: Quantification of nucleated cells was approximated via reference gene primer amplification. Assay used: immunoSEQ multiplex PCR; TCRdb lists only in-frame clones, some missing. The DNA was the basis for D and trimming; V, J and clone size are from that table. The sample contains approximately 61,000 clones, around 88% of which appear only once. The rearrangement links TRBV27 to TRBJ1-6; 7 nucleotides agree with TRBD1. This TCR was recovered from a woman aged 80 or over with active COVID-19. What was sequenced was peripheral blood. The CDR3 spells CASSLFRTGQRGSPLHF. In nucleotides, the CDR3 is TGTGCCAGCAGTTTATTTAGGACGGGACAGAGAGGCTCACCCCTCCACTTT.